This T cell receptor (beta chain) was captured in a study of T-cell memory formation after mild COVID-19. Background on the study: Across donors, TCR clusters were largely donor specific.

TCRdb reprocessed the 5' RACE reads with MiXCR, giving one entry per CDR3 protein. The data contain 250,000 to 400,000 distinct CDR3 sequences, roughly an eighth of them singletons. V dropped 5 bases and J dropped 0 bases, with 9 bases sitting between them. Germline V CDR1 and CDR2: MNHEY, SMNVEV (reference sequence). The CDR3 spans 14 residues. This clonotype was picked up a small number of times. Material: PBMCs or a T cell subset sorted from them (not recorded which). The gene calls are TRBV27 and TRBJ2-3, with a weak D call TRBD2 (5 bases). This receptor was taken from a man between 18 and 35 years old who had mild COVID-19 (a few samples of this study predate the infection). Cell type and time point are not known. The CDR3 DNA is TGTGCCAGCAGTATCAGCGGTAGCACAGATACGCAGTATTTT. It encodes CASSISGSTDTQYF.